This TCR beta chain comes out of a study of OX40 agonist ivuxolimab in advanced cancers. About the study: Ivuxolimab is an agonistic anti-OX40 (CD134) antibody, and patients were treated with it.

Clones were sequenced by immunoSEQ multiplex PCR, and TCRdb holds only the in-frame ones, with some missing. The sample lists 87,000 or so clones, around 85% seen once, with 3.5% to 4.5% in the top ten. The germline V gene has CDR1 LNHDA and CDR2 SQIVND (reference sequence). The CDR3 length is 14 residues. V was pared by 9 bases and J by 6 bases, with 19 bases between. Patients who had autoimmune disease history or got systemic immunosuppression were left out. The sample was CD4+ or CD8+ T cells sorted from blood, taken in a trial of the OX40 agonist ivuxolimab. The rearrangement links TRBV19 to TRBJ2-3, with D possibly matching TRBD2 (6 bases). This sequence was found in an adult with an advanced solid tumor such as melanoma, head and neck, liver or kidney cancer. The CDR3 DNA follows: TGTGCCAGCGCAACCGACCCCGCGGGGGATACGCAGTATTTT. Encoded protein: CASATDPAGDTQYF.